Detailed here is one T cell receptor beta chain. Its cognate antigen has yet to be identified. No much larger clone exists at a distance of one base, and base qualities are not known. The germline V gene supplies CDR1 SGHDT and CDR2 YYEEEE. Taken from cysteine to phenylalanine, the CDR3 has 14 residues. The sequence is cut down to CDR3 DNA, 42 bases in frame from base 1. At the junction V is shortened by 3 bases and J by 5 bases; bases outside the gene matches: 1. Another Seattle source contributed samples from volunteer blood donors who had recovered from COVID-19. Whole blood was collected in K2EDTA tubes by collaborating institutions according to the institutions' own protocols. For TCRbeta analysis, collaborators shipped samples in one of three forms: frozen whole blood, isolated PBMCs, or DNA extracted from either of those sample types. The data stem from a study of blood T cell repertoires in COVID-19 (TCRdb year 2020). General notes on the study: Collaborator samples came from the United States, Italy and Spain and covered acute and convalescent phases of COVID-19. Deeply sampled blood TCRbeta repertoires from subjects exposed to, actively infected with, or recovered from COVID-19 were included in the dataset. The material from the prospective study consisted of cDNA or gDNA derived from T cells, B-cell-depleted T cells, or PBMCs. HLA class I and class II types, where available, came from metadata supplied by the sample provider rather than from assay-based typing. Nearly every sample came with metadata listing a de-identified subject ID, COVID-19 status, age in years and sex. The samples were drawn from the first 160 participants of the ongoing ImmuneRACE study and from over 950 subjects provided by 6 global collaborators. The repertoires were released in a freely available public database meant as a resource for research on the immune response to SARS-CoV-2. The research as a whole found: The quantity of clinical and demographic metadata differed by source and by participant and was supplied without curation.

TCRbeta CDR3 regions were amplified from genomic DNA using the immunoSEQ Assay, a bias-controlled multiplex PCR. On the study's bioinformatics: Nucleated cell counts per sample were estimated from amplification of reference gene primers within the assay. Sequence reads were collapsed and filtered to measure the absolute abundance of every unique TCRbeta CDR3 rearrangement. For each sample, productive Simpson clonality was calculated by taking the square root of Simpson's diversity index across productive rearrangements. The table was pulled from immuneACCESS by TCRdb, which kept in-frame rearrangements only. Such tables lose some clones; where checked, under half of the loss comes from unresolved V genes, and the rest has no known cause. V and J calls and clone size are given by that table; D and trimming were obtained from the DNA. The sample table contains 270,000 or so clones; only one count was recorded for approximately 91% of them. The ten largest clones add up to just under 0.95% of the sample.

Sequencing was performed on peripheral blood. The receptor was derived from a woman between 35 and 50 years old who had recovered from COVID-19. Recombination joined TRBV5-6 with TRBJ2-7; a stretch of 14 junction bases matches TRBD2. The CDR3 amino acid sequence is: CASSWGLAGDEQYF. In nucleotides, the sequence is TGTGCCAGCAGCTGGGGACTAGCGGGAGACGAGCAGTACTTC.